This T cell receptor (beta chain) stems from a study of cytomegalovirus exposure and HLA in healthy donors. Details on this clone: Its cognate antigen is unknown.

Use of 60 Vbeta and 13 Jbeta primers characterized the PCR. This table comes from immunoSEQ multiplex PCR, and its TCRdb copy is limited to in-frame clones, with some not included. The repertoire holds around 150,000 clones, with 60% to 80% as singletons. V gave up 2 bases and J gave up 10 bases; unmatched junction bases: 6. From germline, CDR1 is SGDLS and CDR2 YYNGEE. The CDR3 has 13 amino acids. Study conclusions and caveats: Prior analysis indicated that the majority of TCR beta V segments exhibited productivity approximately 90% or approximately 30% of the time. The study listed approximately 160 cytomegalovirus-associated TCR beta chains. For most subjects, TCR beta sequences were reported to predict HLA-A and HLA-B alleles with accuracy.

This rearrangement joins TRBV9 to TRBJ2-4; 7 nucleotides agree with TRBD1. Sample: PBMCs. The sequence derives from a male donor in good health and CMV-seronegative. CDR3 loop: CASSVLRQGIQYF. The CDR3 bases are TGTGCCAGCAGCGTCCTGAGACAGGGTATTCAGTACTTC.